The T cell receptor (beta chain) under discussion was sequenced for a study of cytomegalovirus exposure and HLA in healthy donors. General study results and limits: The investigators catalogued 150 to 200 TCR beta chains as cytomegalovirus-associated. The TCR clusters that emerged in the first cohort tended, a later analysis found, to co-occur in the 120 or so validation repertoires. With high specificity and sensitivity, the classifier reportedly diagnosed cytomegalovirus status.

Trimming at V came to 4 bases and at J to 5 bases, leaving 11 bases not matched to a gene. CDR1 is MDHEN and CDR2 is SYDVKM in the germline V gene. The CDR3 contains 15 residues. For this clone: Antigen specificity is unknown.

This table comes from immunoSEQ multiplex PCR, and its TCRdb copy is limited to in-frame clones, with some not included. The sample records roughly 120,000 clones, about 85% being singletons. The chain has TRBV28 and TRBJ2-7; 7 nucleotides match TRBD1. The sample comprised PBMCs. This sequence was found in a man younger than 35 in good health and CMV-seropositive. The CDR3, as DNA: TGTGCCAGCAGTTCCTCCCCAGGGGGTGTGGACGAGCAGTACTTC. As protein: CASSSSPGGVDEQYF.